This TCR beta chain was documented in a study of shared clonotypes between healthy human individuals. The CDR3 is made up of 21 amino acids. Per the germline V gene, CDR1 is MGHRA and CDR2 is YSYEKL. The ends were cut back, 8 bases at V and 0 bases at J, with 33 bases in the middle. The assay was immunoSEQ multiplex PCR, and TCRdb's table has in-frame clones only and misses some. This table holds hundreds of thousands of clones, approximately 97% found once. The V call is TRBV4-1, the J call TRBJ2-3; unclear D gene. The sequence was collected from a man between 25 and 39 years old in good health. Sequencing used memory CD8+ T cells sorted from blood. Subset specified: CD45RO+ cells pooled with CCR7-negative TemRA cells. The CDR3 DNA reads TGCGCCAGCCGTCAACCTTCAGTCGGCCTAGTTCTAGACGGAAGCACAGATACGCAGTATTTT. This codes for CASRQPSVGLVLDGSTDTQYF.